The sequence of this T cell receptor (beta chain) was determined in a study of CD8 T cells in ankylosing spondylitis. Study-level findings and limits: Existing reports had already noted some motif variants in reactive arthritis synovial fluid and blood. Those disease-linked clones were CD8+; they were also relatively rare in peripheral blood. For ankylosing spondylitis blood, a TCR beta motif of eight or nine highly homologous variants appeared characteristic.

5'-RACE, quantitative and with molecular barcodes, yielded the TCR beta libraries. TCRdb reprocessed the 5' RACE reads with MiXCR, giving one entry per CDR3 protein. The sample lists 800,000 to 900,000 distinct CDR3 sequences, about 11% occurring once. This clonotype has more than one count but fewer than ten. Its antigen is unknown. The germline CDR1 and CDR2 sequences are DFQATT and SNEGSKA (reference sequence). The ends were cut back, 3 bases at V and 4 bases at J, with 15 bases in the middle. CDR3 size: 14 residues. This rearrangement joins TRBV20-1 to TRBJ1-1; D might be TRBD1 (6 bases). The clonotype comes from a male donor with ankylosing spondylitis. The sample taken for sequencing was blood, either unsorted or a sorted T cell fraction (not recorded which). CDR3 sequence (DNA): TGCAGTGCTAGTCGGCAGGGGATGGGCACTGAAGCTTTCTTT. Encoded protein: CSASRQGMGTEAFF.